The rows below give T cell receptor beta chains drawn from one sample of a study of blood T cell repertoires in COVID-19. The table came from immunoSEQ multiplex PCR; TCRdb's copy has only in-frame clones and leaves some out. The profile covers fewer than 350,000 clones, with almost 90% appearing a single time and 1.7% taken by the ten largest. The sample consisted of PBMCs or T cells enriched from blood (not recorded which). Receptors originate from a woman between 18 and 30 years old with acute COVID-19. Each CDR3 is given with its conserved first and last residue. D genes are given only for firm matches. Size is stated for part of the rows, as once, few or many counts, or as a class when the clone is expanded.

clone_size d_call v_call cdr3_aa
NA NA TRBV5-1 CASSLHYLTGELFF
NA NA TRBV5-1 CASSQAAPETDTQYF
NA NA TRBV7-6 CASSLEGTPNTGELFF
few NA TRBV10-3 CAISDGRATYEQYF
NA TRBD1 TRBV4-2 CASSRDRDGSGANVLTF
once TRBD2 TRBV7-9 CASSLASGRAGEQYF
NA TRBD1 TRBV19 CASRGTGLYEQYF
NA NA TRBV6-5 CASSYFQVTGELFF
NA NA TRBV30 CAWRWASFYGYTF
NA NA TRBV2 CASSGGPGTISYNEQFF
NA TRBD2 TRBV11-2 CASSLRLAGGQETQYF
NA TRBD2 TRBV28 CASSSGLAGGNYEQYF
NA NA TRBV19 CASLHRVKGIDTEAFF
once NA TRBV5-6 CASSLAGGFVRGYTF
NA NA TRBV28 CASRPSGRGNSPLHF
few NA TRBV4-3 CASSQGGGSYEQYF